Listed below are T cell receptor beta chains from one sample, sequenced in a study of technical replicates of blood from a handful of donors. The assay was immunoSEQ multiplex PCR, and TCRdb's table has in-frame clones only and misses some. Among around 70,000 clones listed, roughly 94% were seen once. Specimen: T cells isolated from PBMCs. All receptors derive from a human donor in good health. Both conserved end residues are part of each CDR3. A D gene is named only where the DNA matches it firmly. Part of the rows lack a size; the others show once, few, many or a class for expanded clones.

CDR3 DNA	CDR3 protein	V gene	D gene	J gene	clone size
TGTGCTAGTGGTTTAGGGACAAATGAGCAGTTCTTC	CASGLGTNEQFF	TRBV12-5	-	TRBJ2-1	-
TGCGCCAGCAGAACCCGGGACAACCTAGCGGGAGGACAATACGAGCAGTACTTC	CASRTRDNLAGGQYEQYF	TRBV10-2	TRBD2	TRBJ2-7	-
TGTGCCAGCAGCCTACTAGCGGGTCACTACAATGAGCAGTTCTTC	CASSLLAGHYNEQFF	TRBV14	TRBD2	TRBJ2-1	-
TGTGCTAGTGGTTTAGGGCAGGGACAGGTGCAGTACTTC	CASGLGQGQVQYF	TRBV12-5	TRBD1	TRBJ2-7	once
TGTGCTAGTGGTTTAGGGTCCAGGGGTATTTTGGCAAACACCATATATTTT	CASGLGSRGILANTIYF	TRBV12-5	-	TRBJ1-3	-
TGTGCCAGCACCCCCTTCGGGAGGGCCAGGACAGATACGCAGTATTTT	CASTPFGRARTDTQYF	TRBV27	TRBD2	TRBJ2-3	-
TGTGCCAGCAGCTTTAAGCTCCTAGCGGGGGGGAGCACAGATACGCAGTATTTT	CASSFKLLAGGSTDTQYF	TRBV7-9	TRBD2	TRBJ2-3	-
TGTGCTAGTGCTCACAGGGGGCTTGGGACTAATGAAAAACTGTTTTTT	CASAHRGLGTNEKLFF	TRBV12-5	TRBD1	TRBJ1-4	once
TGTGCCAGCAGGACTAGACAGGGGGCAGATGAAGCTTTCTTT	CASRTRQGADEAFF	TRBV28	TRBD1	TRBJ1-1	-
TGTGCCAGCAGAATAAGCGGGAGGGCTTATGAGCAGTTCTTC	CASRISGRAYEQFF	TRBV27	TRBD2	TRBJ2-1	-
TGTGCCAGCAGACATGGAAACACCATATATTTT	CASRHGNTIYF	TRBV6-5	-	TRBJ1-3	-
TGTGCCAGCAGCTCCCGCTCCTACGAGCAGTACTTC	CASSSRSYEQYF	TRBV5-6	-	TRBJ2-7	-
TGCGCCAGCAGCCAGGCACAGAGGGAAGATTCACCCCTCCACTTT	CASSQAQREDSPLHF	TRBV4-1	-	TRBJ1-6	-
TGTGCCAGCACCATTTTTCGACAGGAAGAGACCCAGTACTTC	CASTIFRQEETQYF	TRBV11-2	-	TRBJ2-5	-
TGTGCCAGCAGCTTACCTGGTCGGGACACCATATATTTT	CASSLPGRDTIYF	TRBV7-9	-	TRBJ1-3	once
TGTGCCAACCAAACACCCCGGGGGGGGTTCTTC	CANQTPRGGFF	TRBV28	-	TRBJ1-2	-
TGCGCCAGCAGCCAAGATAAACTAGCGGGAGGGCCGGAGAAAGAGACCCAGTACTTC	CASSQDKLAGGPEKETQYF	TRBV4-1	TRBD2	TRBJ2-5	-
TGTGCCAGCAGCTCGGGGCTAGCGGTGGGTAATGAGCAGTTCTTC	CASSSGLAVGNEQFF	TRBV11-2	TRBD2	TRBJ2-1	-
TGTGCCAGCAGCTTAAATCCGGGTTGGGAAGCTTTCTTT	CASSLNPGWEAFF	TRBV7-3	-	TRBJ1-1	-
TGTGCTAGTGGTTTAGAGGTTACCTCTGGGGCCAACGTCCTGACTTTC	CASGLEVTSGANVLTF	TRBV12-5	-	TRBJ2-6	-
TGCGCCAGCAGCTTGTTCGGCGGAGATATGAACACTGAAGCTTTCTTT	CASSLFGGDMNTEAFF	TRBV5-1	-	TRBJ1-1	-
TGTGCCAGCAGTGACCGAGGACAGGGTCTGGCTGATACGCAGTATTTT	CASSDRGQGLADTQYF	TRBV6-4	TRBD1	TRBJ2-3	once
TGTGCCAGCAGTTACCAGACAGGGCTCGATGAGCAGTTCTTC	CASSYQTGLDEQFF	TRBV6-5	TRBD1	TRBJ2-1	once
TGTGCCAGCAGCTCCCGGACAGGGCCCGCGGGAGAGCAGTTCTTC	CASSSRTGPAGEQFF	TRBV7-2	TRBD1	TRBJ2-1	-
TGTGCCAGCAGCCACCTGACAGGGGGGTATGAAAAACTGTTTTTT	CASSHLTGGYEKLFF	TRBV7-9	TRBD1	TRBJ1-4	-
TGTGCCAGCAGGAACAGGGAAGAAAGCAATCAGCCCCAGCATTTT	CASRNREESNQPQHF	TRBV6-5	-	TRBJ1-5	-
TGTGCCAGTATCCCCCACAGGGGGCAAAGTGGGGCCAACGTCCTGACTTTC	CASIPHRGQSGANVLTF	TRBV19	TRBD1	TRBJ2-6	-
TGCAGCGTGGGGACTACGAGGGACACTGAAGCTTTCTTT	CSVGTTRDTEAFF	TRBV29-1	-	TRBJ1-1	-
TGTGCCAGTAGTTCGGGGAACGCTAACTATGGCTACACCTTC	CASSSGNANYGYTF	TRBV19	-	TRBJ1-2	-
TGTGCCAGCGACCGGGACTACCTCTACGAGCAGTACTTC	CASDRDYLYEQYF	TRBV6-1	TRBD2	TRBJ2-7	-
TGCGCCAGCAGTCAACAGTCTAACTATGGCTACACCTTC	CASSQQSNYGYTF	TRBV10-1	-	TRBJ1-2	-
TGTGCCAGCAGCTTTAGTAACAGGGGCCTGAACACTGAAGCTTTCTTT	CASSFSNRGLNTEAFF	TRBV7-8	TRBD1	TRBJ1-1	-
TGTGCCAGTAGCCGAGGACTAGCGGGAGGCCTGAGGTTCTTC	CASSRGLAGGLRFF	TRBV19	TRBD2	TRBJ2-1	-
TGTGCCAGCGAGGGGACAGACTCTCATACGCAGTATTTT	CASEGTDSHTQYF	TRBV27	TRBD1	TRBJ2-3	-
TGTGCCAGCAGCTTAAGAACAGCAACTAATGAAAAACTGTTTTTT	CASSLRTATNEKLFF	TRBV7-8	-	TRBJ1-4	-
TGTGCCAGCAGCTTAGCGGTTTCCGCGGGGGGCGGCATTCAGTACTTC	CASSLAVSAGGGIQYF	TRBV7-9	TRBD2	TRBJ2-4	-
TGTGCCAGCAGTTGGGGGGATGGGGGAGGGACAGATACGCAGTATTTT	CASSWGDGGGTDTQYF	TRBV6-5	TRBD2	TRBJ2-3	-
TGTGCCAGCAGTGAACCGGGACAGGGTGTACATGGCTACACCTTC	CASSEPGQGVHGYTF	TRBV25-1	TRBD1	TRBJ1-2	-
TGTGCCAGCAGCTTGCGAGGTTTTCCCGGGGAGCTGTTTTTT	CASSLRGFPGELFF	TRBV5-6	-	TRBJ2-2	-
TGTGCCAGTAACGACAGGGGGGGAACCGAAAGAGAAGCTTTCTTT	CASNDRGGTEREAFF	TRBV19	TRBD1	TRBJ1-1	-